This T cell receptor beta chain came from a study of chemoradiotherapy in HPV16-positive cancers (dated by TCRdb to the early 2020s). Background on the whole study: Using functional T-cell assays on cells from a couple of HPV16-positive patients, the researchers defined candidate HPV-specific T-cell clones and common TCR motifs. Whether T-cell immunity against the HPV oncoproteins E6 and E7 changes during chemoradiotherapy and whether survival is affected by this immunity were examined in the study. TCR repertoires from some 90 patients with HPV-related cancers were then used to track the candidate HPV-specific TCRs and motifs.

A remark on this clone: Its antigen is unknown. It has no much larger one-base neighbor in the sample; base qualities were not kept.

Library creation used the immunoSEQ multiplex PCR assay. What TCRdb holds here is the immuneACCESS table cut down to in-frame rearrangements. Part of the clones is not present; checked against another copy, under half of the missing clones reflect an unresolved V gene, and the others are unexplained. Recorded for this sample are around 19,000 clones; 90% of them occurred a single time. The leading ten clones occupy about 14% of the sample. V is pared back by 3 bases and J by 6 bases, with 10 bases lying between the germline termini. The CDR3 numbers 13 residues from cysteine through phenylalanine. The retained sequence is limited to the CDR3, 39 bases, with the frame set at the first base. Reading the germline V gene gives CDR1 SGHRS and CDR2 YFSETQ. Broader findings and caveats from the paper: Improved recurrence-free survival in HPV16-positive patients was associated with expansion of HPV-responsive T cells during chemoradiotherapy. The functional definition of HPV-specific T cells was derived from only a couple of HPV16-positive patients, and the survival association was reported for HPV16-positive patients. Expansion of candidate HPV-specific clones and E7-related TCR motifs was observed in the tumor microenvironment during treatment, whereas no such expansion was observed for non-HPV-specific T cells.

Repertoires were sampled repeatedly over the course of chemoradiotherapy so that clonal expansion in the tumor microenvironment could be followed. This specimen consisted of blood, obtained from a patient who underwent chemoradiotherapy. This sequence originates from a human donor with HPV-associated anogenital cancer. Here the chain combines TRBV5-1 and TRBJ2-1; the D segment cannot be called with confidence. The nucleotide sequence is given as TGCGCCAGCAGCTCGCATGCGTCCAATGAGCAGTTCTTC. It specifies CASSSHASNEQFF.